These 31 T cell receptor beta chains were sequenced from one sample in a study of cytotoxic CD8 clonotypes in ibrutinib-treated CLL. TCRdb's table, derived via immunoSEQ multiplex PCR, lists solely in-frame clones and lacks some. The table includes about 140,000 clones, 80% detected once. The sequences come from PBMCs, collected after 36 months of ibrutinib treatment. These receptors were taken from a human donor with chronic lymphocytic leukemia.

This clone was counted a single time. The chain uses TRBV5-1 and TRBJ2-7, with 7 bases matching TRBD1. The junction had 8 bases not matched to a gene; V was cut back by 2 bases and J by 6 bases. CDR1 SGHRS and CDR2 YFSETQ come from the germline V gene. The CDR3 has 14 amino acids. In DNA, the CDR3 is TGCGCCAGCAGCTTTAAAGGGGGCGCGGGCGAGCAGTACTTC. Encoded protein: CASSFKGGAGEQYF. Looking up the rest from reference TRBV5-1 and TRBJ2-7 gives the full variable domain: KAGVTQTPRYLIKTRGQQVTLSCSPISGHRSVSWYQQTPGQGLQFLFEYFSETQRNKGNFPGRFSGRQFSNSRSEMNVSTLELGDSALYLCASSFKGGAGEQYFGPGTRLTVT.

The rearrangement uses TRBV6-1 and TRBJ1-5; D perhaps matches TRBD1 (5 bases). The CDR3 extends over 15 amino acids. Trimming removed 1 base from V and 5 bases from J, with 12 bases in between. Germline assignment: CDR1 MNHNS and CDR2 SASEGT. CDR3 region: CASSEVQGSYQPQHF. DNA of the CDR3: TGTGCCAGCAGTGAAGTGCAGGGTTCCTATCAGCCCCAGCATTTT.

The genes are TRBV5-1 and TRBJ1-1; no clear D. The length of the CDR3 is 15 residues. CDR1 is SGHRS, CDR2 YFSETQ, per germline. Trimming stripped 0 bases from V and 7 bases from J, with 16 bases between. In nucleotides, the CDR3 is TGCGCCAGCAGCTTGGCGGCCAGTGGGGTCAGTGAAGCTTTCTTT. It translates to CASSLAASGVSEAFF.

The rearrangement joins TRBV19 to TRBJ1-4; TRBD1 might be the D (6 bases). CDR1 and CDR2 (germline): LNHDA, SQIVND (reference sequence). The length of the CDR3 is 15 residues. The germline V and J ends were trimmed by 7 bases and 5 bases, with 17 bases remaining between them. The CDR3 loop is CASTTESGGNEKLFF. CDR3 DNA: TGTGCCAGTACCACAGAGTCCGGGGGCAATGAAAAACTGTTTTTT.

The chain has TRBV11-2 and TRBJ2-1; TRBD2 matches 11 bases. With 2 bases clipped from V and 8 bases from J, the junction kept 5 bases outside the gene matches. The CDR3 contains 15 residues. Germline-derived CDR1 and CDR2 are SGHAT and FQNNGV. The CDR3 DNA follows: TGTGCCAGCAGCTTACTTTTTAGCGGGGGGGATGAGCAGTTCTTC. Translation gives CASSLLFSGGDEQFF. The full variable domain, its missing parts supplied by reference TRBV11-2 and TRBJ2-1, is EAGVAQSPRYKIIEKRQSVAFWCNPISGHATLYWYQQILGQGPKLLIQFQNNGVVDDSQLPKDRFSAERLKGVDSTLKIQPAKLEDSAVYLCASSLLFSGGDEQFFGPGTRLTVL.

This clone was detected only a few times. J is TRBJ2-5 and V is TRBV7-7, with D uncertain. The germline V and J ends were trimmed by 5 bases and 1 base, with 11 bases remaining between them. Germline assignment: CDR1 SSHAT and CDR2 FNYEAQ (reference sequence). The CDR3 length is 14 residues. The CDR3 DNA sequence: TGTGCCAGCAGCACACACCCAGGCCAAGAGACCCAGTACTTC. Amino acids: CASSTHPGQETQYF.

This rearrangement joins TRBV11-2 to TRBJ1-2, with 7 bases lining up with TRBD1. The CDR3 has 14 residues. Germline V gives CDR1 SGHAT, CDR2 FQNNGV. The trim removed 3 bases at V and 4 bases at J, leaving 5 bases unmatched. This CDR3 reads CASSLTGFGYGYTF. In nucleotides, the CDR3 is TGTGCCAGCAGCTTGACAGGGTTTGGCTATGGCTACACCTTC.

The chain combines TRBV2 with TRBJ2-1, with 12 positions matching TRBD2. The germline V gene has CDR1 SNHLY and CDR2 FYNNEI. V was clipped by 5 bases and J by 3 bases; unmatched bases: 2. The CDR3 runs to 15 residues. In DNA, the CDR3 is TGTGCCAGCAGTCAACTAGCGGGAGGCTACAATGAGCAGTTCTTC. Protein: CASSQLAGGYNEQFF.

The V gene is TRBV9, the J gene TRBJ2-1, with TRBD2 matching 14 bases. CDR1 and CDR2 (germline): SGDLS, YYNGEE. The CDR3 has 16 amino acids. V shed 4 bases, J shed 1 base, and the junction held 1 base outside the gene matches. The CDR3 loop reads CASSRTSGRSYNEQFF. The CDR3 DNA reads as TGTGCCAGCAGCAGGACTAGCGGGAGGTCCTACAATGAGCAGTTCTTC.

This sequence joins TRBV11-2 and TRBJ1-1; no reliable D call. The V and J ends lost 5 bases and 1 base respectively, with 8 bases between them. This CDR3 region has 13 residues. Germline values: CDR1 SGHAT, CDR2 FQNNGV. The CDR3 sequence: CASSRTANTEAFF. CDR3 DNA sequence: TGTGCCAGCAGCCGGACCGCGAACACTGAAGCTTTCTTT. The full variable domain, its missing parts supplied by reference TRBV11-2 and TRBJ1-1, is EAGVAQSPRYKIIEKRQSVAFWCNPISGHATLYWYQQILGQGPKLLIQFQNNGVVDDSQLPKDRFSAERLKGVDSTLKIQPAKLEDSAVYLCASSRTANTEAFFGQGTRLTVV.

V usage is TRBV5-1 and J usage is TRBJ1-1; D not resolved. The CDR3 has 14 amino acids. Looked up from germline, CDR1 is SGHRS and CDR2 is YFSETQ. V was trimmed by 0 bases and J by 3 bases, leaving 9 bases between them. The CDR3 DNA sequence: TGCGCCAGCAGCTTGGTAGGGCTGGACACTGAAGCTTTCTTT. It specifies CASSLVGLDTEAFF.

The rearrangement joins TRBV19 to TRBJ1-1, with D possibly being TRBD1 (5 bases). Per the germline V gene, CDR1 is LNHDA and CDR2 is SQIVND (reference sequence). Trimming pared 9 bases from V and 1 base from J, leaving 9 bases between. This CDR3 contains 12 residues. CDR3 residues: CASKTGNTEAFF. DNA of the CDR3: TGTGCCAGCAAAACAGGGAACACTGAAGCTTTCTTT.

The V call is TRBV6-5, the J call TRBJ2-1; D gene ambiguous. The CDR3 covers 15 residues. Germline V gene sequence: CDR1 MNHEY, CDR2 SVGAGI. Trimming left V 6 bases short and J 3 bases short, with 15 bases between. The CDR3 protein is CASRLTAFLYNEQFF. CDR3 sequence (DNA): TGTGCCAGCAGACTCACAGCCTTCCTCTACAATGAGCAGTTCTTC.

The CDR3 is CASSYAGQGGPGYF. DNA of the CDR3: TGTGCCAGCAGTTACGCGGGACAGGGGGGGCCTGGGTACTTC. V usage is TRBV6-5 and J usage is TRBJ2-5, with 11 bases that match TRBD1. With V trimmed by 2 bases and J by 13 bases, 9 bases remained unmatched. Germline V gene lookup returns CDR1 MNHEY and CDR2 SVGAGI. The CDR3 is 14 amino acids.

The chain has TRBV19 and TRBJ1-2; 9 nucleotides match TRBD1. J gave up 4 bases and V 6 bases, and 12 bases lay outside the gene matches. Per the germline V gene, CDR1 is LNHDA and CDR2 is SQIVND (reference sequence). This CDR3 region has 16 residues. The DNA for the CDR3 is TGTGCCAGTAGGGGGGACAGGGCCTTCAGCATCTATGGCTACACCTTC. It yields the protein CASRGDRAFSIYGYTF.

CDR3 in DNA: TGTGCCAGCAGTTTGATGACAGGGGAGAACACCGGGGAGCTGTTTTTT. The encoded protein is CASSLMTGENTGELFF. This chain uses TRBV27 with TRBJ2-2, with 8 bases fitting TRBD1. Germline-derived CDR1 and CDR2 are MNHEY and SMNVEV (reference sequence). V was pared by 3 bases and J by 1 base, with 4 bases of the junction left unmatched. This CDR3 is 16 amino acids long.

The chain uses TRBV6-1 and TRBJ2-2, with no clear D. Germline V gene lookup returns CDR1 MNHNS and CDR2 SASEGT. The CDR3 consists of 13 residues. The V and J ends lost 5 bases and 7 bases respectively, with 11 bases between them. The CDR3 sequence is CASSFSPGGELFF. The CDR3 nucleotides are TGTGCCAGCAGTTTCTCGCCCGGCGGGGAGCTGTTTTTT.

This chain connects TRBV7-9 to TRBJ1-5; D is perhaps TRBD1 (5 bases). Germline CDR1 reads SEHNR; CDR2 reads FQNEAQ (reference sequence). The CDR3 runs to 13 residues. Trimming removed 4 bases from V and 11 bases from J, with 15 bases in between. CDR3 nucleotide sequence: TGTGCCAGCAGCTCGCCCCGGGACCGGGCCCAGCATTTT. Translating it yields CASSSPRDRAQHF.

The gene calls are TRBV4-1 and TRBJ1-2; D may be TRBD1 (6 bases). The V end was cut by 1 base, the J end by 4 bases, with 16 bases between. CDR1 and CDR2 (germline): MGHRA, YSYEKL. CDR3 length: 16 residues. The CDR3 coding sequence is TGCGCCAGCAGCCAAGGACTTCGGGACACCGCCTATGGCTACACCTTC. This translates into CASSQGLRDTAYGYTF.

CDR3 residues: CASGSSRSGNTIYF. CDR3 DNA: TGTGCCAGTGGGAGTAGTCGCAGTGGAAACACCATATATTTT. This sequence joins TRBV11-3 and TRBJ1-3; D unclear. Trimming left V 9 bases short and J 3 bases short, with 15 bases between. Germline assignment: CDR1 SGHNT and CDR2 YENEEA. This CDR3 is 14 amino acids long.

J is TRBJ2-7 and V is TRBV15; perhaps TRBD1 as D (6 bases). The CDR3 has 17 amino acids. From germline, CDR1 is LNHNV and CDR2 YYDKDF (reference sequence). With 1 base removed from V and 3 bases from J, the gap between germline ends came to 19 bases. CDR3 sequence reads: CATSRGETGSFGYEQYF. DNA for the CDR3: TGTGCCACCAGCAGAGGGGAAACAGGGTCCTTCGGCTACGAGCAGTACTTC. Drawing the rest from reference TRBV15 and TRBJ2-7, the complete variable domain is DAMVIQNPRYQVTQFGKPVTLSCSQTLNHNVMYWYQQKSSQAPKLLFHYYDKDFNNEADTPDNFQSRRPNTSFCFLDIRSPGLGDTAMYLCATSRGETGSFGYEQYFGPGTRLTVT.

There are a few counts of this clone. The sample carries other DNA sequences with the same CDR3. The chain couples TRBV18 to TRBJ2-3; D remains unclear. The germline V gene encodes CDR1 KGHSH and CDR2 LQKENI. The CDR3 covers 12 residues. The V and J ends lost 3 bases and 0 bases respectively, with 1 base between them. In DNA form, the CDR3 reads TGTGCCAGCTCACCTAGCACAGATACGCAGTATTTT. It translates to CASSPSTDTQYF.

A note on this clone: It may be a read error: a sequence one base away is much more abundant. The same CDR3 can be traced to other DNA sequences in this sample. The CDR3 DNA reads TGCGCCAGCACCTCTGGTGGCGAGCAGTACTTC. This codes for CASTSGGEQYF. The chain couples TRBV5-1 to TRBJ2-7; no reliable D call. Germline V lookup: CDR1 SGHRS, CDR2 YFSETQ. With 6 bases removed from V and 6 bases from J, the gap between germline ends came to 10 bases. CDR3 size: 11 residues.

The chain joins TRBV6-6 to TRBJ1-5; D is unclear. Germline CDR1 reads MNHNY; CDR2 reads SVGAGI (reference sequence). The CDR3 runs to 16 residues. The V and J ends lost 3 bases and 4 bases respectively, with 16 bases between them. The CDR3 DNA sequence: TGTGCCAGCAGTTATATTTTCGACACTACTAATCAGCCCCAGCATTTT. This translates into CASSYIFDTTNQPQHF.

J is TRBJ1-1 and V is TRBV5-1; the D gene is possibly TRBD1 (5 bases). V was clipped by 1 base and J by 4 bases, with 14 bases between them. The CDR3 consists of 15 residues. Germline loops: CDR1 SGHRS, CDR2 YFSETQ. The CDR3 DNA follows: TGCGCCAGCAGCTTGCTCGGGGGTTTGGGCACTGAAGCTTTCTTT. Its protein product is CASSLLGGLGTEAFF.

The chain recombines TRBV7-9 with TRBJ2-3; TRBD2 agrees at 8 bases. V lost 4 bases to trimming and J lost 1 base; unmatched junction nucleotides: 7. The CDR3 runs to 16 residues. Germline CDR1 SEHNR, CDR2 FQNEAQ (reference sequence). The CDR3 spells CASSWGAGARTDTQYF. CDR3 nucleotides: TGTGCCAGCAGCTGGGGAGCGGGGGCCCGCACAGATACGCAGTATTTT.

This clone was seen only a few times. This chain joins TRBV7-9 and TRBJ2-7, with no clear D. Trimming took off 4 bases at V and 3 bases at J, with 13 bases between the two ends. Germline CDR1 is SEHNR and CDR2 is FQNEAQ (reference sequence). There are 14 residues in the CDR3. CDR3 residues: CASSSSPGYYEQYF. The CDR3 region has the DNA TGTGCCAGCAGCTCTTCTCCGGGTTACTACGAGCAGTACTTC.

CDR3 in DNA: TGTGCCAGCACCTCACCGGAGGGAACGAACACTGAAGCTTTCTTT. Its protein product is CASTSPEGTNTEAFF. The chain joins TRBV28 to TRBJ1-1, with D unclear. V lost 7 bases to trimming and J lost 1 base, with 16 bases between them. The CDR3 covers 15 residues. Germline CDR1 reads MDHEN; CDR2 reads SYDVKM.

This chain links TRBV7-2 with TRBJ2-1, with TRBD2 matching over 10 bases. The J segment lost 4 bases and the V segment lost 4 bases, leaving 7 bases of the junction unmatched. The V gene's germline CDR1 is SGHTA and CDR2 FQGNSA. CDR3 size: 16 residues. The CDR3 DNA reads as TGTGCCAGCAGCTCTCGACTAGCGGGCTTATACAATGAGCAGTTCTTC. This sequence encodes CASSSRLAGLYNEQFF.

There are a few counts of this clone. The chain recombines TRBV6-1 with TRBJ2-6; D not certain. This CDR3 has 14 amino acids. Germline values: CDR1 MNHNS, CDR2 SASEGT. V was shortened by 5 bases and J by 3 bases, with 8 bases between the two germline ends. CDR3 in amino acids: CASSSPGGANVLTF. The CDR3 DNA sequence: TGTGCCAGCAGTTCCCCCGGTGGGGCCAACGTCCTGACTTTC.

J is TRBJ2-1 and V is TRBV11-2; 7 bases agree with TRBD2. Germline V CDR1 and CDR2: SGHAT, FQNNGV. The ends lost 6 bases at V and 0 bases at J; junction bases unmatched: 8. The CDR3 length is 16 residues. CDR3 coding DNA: TGTGCCAGCAGAGTACTAGCGCTCAGCTCCTACAATGAGCAGTTCTTC. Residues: CASRVLALSSYNEQFF.